These 22 T cell receptor beta chains originate from one sample sequenced in a study of shared clonotypes between healthy human individuals. TCRdb's table, derived via immunoSEQ multiplex PCR, lists solely in-frame clones and lacks some. The table records around 1.1 million clones, approximately 80% of them present only once. Material: memory CD4+ T cells from PBMCs. Subset: CD45RA-negative fraction. The origin of the receptors is a man younger than 30 in good health. Some clones in this sample may be carry-over from other donors' samples.

The chain employs TRBV7-8 and TRBJ2-3; D is unclear. The germline V gene encodes CDR1 SGHVS and CDR2 FQNEAQ. The CDR3 spans 13 residues. The V end was cut by 5 bases, the J end by 1 base, with 7 bases between. CDR3 protein: CASSLPGTDTQYF. The DNA for the CDR3 is TGTGCCAGCAGCCTTCCTGGCACAGATACGCAGTATTTT.

The chain joins TRBV28 to TRBJ2-1; TRBD2 aligns across 9 bases. Germline CDR1 reads MDHEN; CDR2 reads SYDVKM. The V gene end was trimmed by 2 bases and the J gene end by 2 bases; junction bases not matched to a gene: 7. This CDR3 spans 17 amino acids. CDR3 bases: TGTGCCAGCAGTTTAGGGCTAGCGGGACCCCCCTACAATGAGCAGTTCTTC. Its protein is CASSLGLAGPPYNEQFF.

The chain combines TRBV2 with TRBJ2-3, with TRBD2 as a possible D gene (5 bases). The CDR3 is 15 amino acids. Germline values: CDR1 SNHLY, CDR2 FYNNEI. Trimming stripped 0 bases from V and 7 bases from J, with 14 bases between. The CDR3 loop is CASSEARVGSHTQYF. In DNA form, the CDR3 reads TGTGCCAGCAGTGAAGCGCGGGTGGGTAGTCATACGCAGTATTTT.

Details on this clone: Possible read error: a much larger clone is one base away. V usage is TRBV5-6 and J usage is TRBJ2-1, with no clear D. The germline CDR1 and CDR2 sequences are SGHDT and YYEEEE. The V end lost 2 bases, the J end lost 5 bases, and 2 bases lay between the germline ends. The CDR3 has 11 amino acids. CDR3 sequence (DNA): TGTGCCAGCAGCTTCAACAATGAGCAGTTCTTC. Its translation: CASSFNNEQFF.

This clone was seen a handful of times. The gene calls are TRBV2 and TRBJ1-1; D perhaps matches TRBD1 (5 bases). Germline V lookup: CDR1 SNHLY, CDR2 FYNNEI. V was cut by 6 bases and J by 4 bases, with 12 bases left in between. The CDR3 has 13 residues. The CDR3 region is CASRPDRSTEAFF. CDR3 bases: TGTGCCAGCAGACCAGACAGATCCACTGAAGCTTTCTTT. Full variable domain (remainder filled in from reference TRBV2 and TRBJ1-1): EPEVTQTPSHQVTQMGQEVILRCVPISNHLYFYWYRQILGQKVEFLVSFYNNEISEKSEIFDDQFSVERPDGSNFTLKIRSTKLEDSAMYFCASRPDRSTEAFFGQGTRLTVV.

Turning to this clone: Additional DNA sequences in this sample encode the identical CDR3. The rearrangement joins TRBV7-2 to TRBJ2-5, with 15 bases lining up with TRBD2. V trimming: 5 bases; J trimming: 5 bases; junction bases outside the gene matches: 6. Per the germline V gene, CDR1 is SGHTA and CDR2 is FQGNSA. CDR3 length: 16 residues. CDR3 nucleotides: TGTGCCAGCAGCCCCCCCGGACTAGCGGGAGGGGAGACCCAGTACTTC. The encoded protein is CASSPPGLAGGETQYF.

This clone was seen a handful of times. The CDR3 spells CASSQRAGTSGSGGEQYF. Written as DNA, the CDR3 is TGCGCCAGCAGCCAAAGAGCCGGGACTAGCGGGAGTGGGGGCGAGCAGTACTTC. The chain uses TRBV4-1 and TRBJ2-7; 14 bases agree with TRBD2. This CDR3 comprises 18 residues. From germline, CDR1 is MGHRA and CDR2 YSYEKL. J was trimmed by 6 bases and V by 2 bases; bases with no gene match: 12.

This chain joins TRBV5-1 and TRBJ2-5, with 8 positions matching TRBD2. CDR1 SGHRS and CDR2 YFSETQ come from the germline V gene. This CDR3 is built from 14 residues. The V and J ends lost 2 bases and 4 bases, in that order; junction bases with no gene match: 4. The CDR3 DNA sequence: TGCGCCAGCAGCTTTCGGGAGGGCCGAGAGACCCAGTACTTC. This gives the protein CASSFREGRETQYF. Full variable domain (outside the CDR3, taken from reference TRBV5-1 and TRBJ2-5): KAGVTQTPRYLIKTRGQQVTLSCSPISGHRSVSWYQQTPGQGLQFLFEYFSETQRNKGNFPGRFSGRQFSNSRSEMNVSTLELGDSALYLCASSFREGRETQYFGPGTRLLVL.

The V gene is TRBV2, the J gene TRBJ2-1; D uncertain. Germline V gives CDR1 SNHLY, CDR2 FYNNEI. CDR3 size: 14 residues. The V end was cut by 3 bases, the J end by 4 bases, with 10 bases between. The DNA for the CDR3 is TGTGCCAGCAGTGATTATTCGACTTACAATGAGCAGTTCTTC. Amino acid sequence: CASSDYSTYNEQFF. The entire variable domain, with the rest obtained from reference TRBV2 and TRBJ2-1, is as follows: EPEVTQTPSHQVTQMGQEVILRCVPISNHLYFYWYRQILGQKVEFLVSFYNNEISEKSEIFDDQFSVERPDGSNFTLKIRSTKLEDSAMYFCASSDYSTYNEQFFGPGTRLTVL.

This clone was counted only a few times. Additional DNA sequences in this sample encode the identical CDR3. The V and J genes are TRBV7-9 and TRBJ2-5, with TRBD1 matching 7 bases. The V and J ends lost 1 base and 2 bases, in that order; junction bases with no gene match: 4. The CDR3 totals 15 residues. Germline-derived CDR1 and CDR2 are SEHNR and FQNEAQ (reference sequence). CDR3 nucleotide sequence: TGTGCCAGCAGCTTAGGGACAGGCTTACAAGAGACCCAGTACTTC. It translates to CASSLGTGLQETQYF. Variable domain in full (rest from reference TRBV7-9 and TRBJ2-5): DTGVSQNPRHKITKRGQNVTFRCDPISEHNRLYWYRQTLGQGPEFLTYFQNEAQLEKSRLLSDRFSAERPKGSFSTLEIQRTEQGDSAMYLCASSLGTGLQETQYFGPGTRLLVL.

CDR3 in amino acids: CASSGRVPNTEAFF. CDR3 DNA: TGTGCCAGCAGCGGCCGGGTACCCAACACTGAAGCTTTCTTT. The V gene is TRBV7-8, the J gene TRBJ1-1; no clear D gene. With 5 bases removed from V and 2 bases from J, the gap between germline ends came to 12 bases. In germline, CDR1 is SGHVS, CDR2 FQNEAQ. This CDR3 has 14 residues. The entire variable domain, with the rest obtained from reference TRBV7-8 and TRBJ1-1, is as follows: GAGVSQSPRYKVAKRGQDVALRCDPISGHVSLFWYQQALGQGPEFLTYFQNEAQLDKSGLPSDRFFAERPEGSVSTLKIQRTQQEDSAVYLCASSGRVPNTEAFFGQGTRLTVV.

This clone was picked up one time. The rearrangement links TRBV4-2 to TRBJ2-1; 7 bases line up with TRBD1. The ends lost 4 bases at V and 5 bases at J; junction bases unmatched: 8. Germline V CDR1 and CDR2: LGHNA, YNFKEQ. The CDR3 covers 15 residues. CDR3 coding DNA: TGTGCCAGCAGCCGAGGGACAGCCGCTGACAATGAGCAGTTCTTC. Its translation: CASSRGTAADNEQFF.

This rearrangement joins TRBV28 to TRBJ2-7; D is unresolved. This CDR3 contains 15 residues. The V and J ends lost 2 bases and 1 base respectively, with 12 bases between them. Germline V gene data show CDR1 as MDHEN and CDR2 as SYDVKM. Here the CDR3 DNA reads TGTGCCAGCAGTTTACCCTCGACCAGTTCCTACGAGCAGTACTTC. This gives the protein CASSLPSTSSYEQYF.

This clone appeared a few times. CDR3 bases: TGTGCCAGCAGTGGTCAACGCTACAATGAGCAGTTCTTC. This encodes CASSGQRYNEQFF. This chain connects TRBV2 to TRBJ2-1; D is unclear. Germline V gives CDR1 SNHLY, CDR2 FYNNEI. The CDR3 spans 13 residues. V dropped 4 bases and J dropped 3 bases, with 7 bases sitting between them.

Many counts were recorded for this clone. Different DNA sequences within this sample yield the same CDR3. The gene calls are TRBV7-2 and TRBJ2-7; D perhaps matches TRBD1 (6 bases). V was cut by 5 bases and J by 3 bases, with 14 bases left in between. Germline lookup yields CDR1 SGHTA and CDR2 FQGNSA. The CDR3 is made up of 14 amino acids. CDR3 coding DNA: TGTGCCAGCAGCCCGGACAGAACTAGCTACGAGCAGTACTTC. Translation gives CASSPDRTSYEQYF.

A few counts support this clone. CDR3 sequence reads: CASSPGIARTDTQYF. The CDR3 DNA reads TGTGCCAGCTCACCAGGGATAGCAAGGACAGATACGCAGTATTTT. The chain combines TRBV18 with TRBJ2-3; unclear D gene. The germline V gene encodes CDR1 KGHSH and CDR2 LQKENI. The CDR3 has 15 residues. V lost 2 bases to trimming and J lost 3 bases, with 12 bases between them.

This clone was seen a few times. This chain joins TRBV6-5 and TRBJ1-3; D is uncertain. Germline V CDR1 and CDR2: MNHEY, SVGAGI. The CDR3 is 10 amino acids. Between the trimmed V and J ends, which lost 7 bases and 3 bases, there was a span of 1 base. CDR3 residues: CASNGNTIYF. The CDR3 coding sequence is TGTGCCAGCAATGGAAACACCATATATTTT.

The chain has TRBV18 and TRBJ1-2; D remains ambiguous. The germline gives CDR1 KGHSH, CDR2 LQKENI. Trimming removed 3 bases at V and 7 bases at J, with 15 bases between. The CDR3 sequence is 14 residues long. Here the CDR3 reads CASSPVNEESGYTF. CDR3 in DNA: TGTGCCAGCTCACCCGTAAACGAGGAGAGTGGCTACACCTTC.

This clone was observed a single time. The chain joins TRBV28 to TRBJ2-7; D may match TRBD1 or TRBD2 (5 bases each). This CDR3 is built from 13 residues. Trimming pared 5 bases from V and 6 bases from J, leaving 14 bases between. The germline CDR1 and CDR2 sequences are MDHEN and SYDVKM. CDR3: CASSTHGTGEQYF. The CDR3 region has the DNA TGTGCCAGCAGTACCCACGGGACCGGCGAGCAGTACTTC.

This sequence joins TRBV5-8 and TRBJ2-7, with 12 bases identical to TRBD1. Trimming cost V 4 bases and J 4 bases; bases outside gene matches: 6. The CDR3 consists of 15 residues. Germline loops: CDR1 SGHTS, CDR2 YDEGEE. The CDR3 DNA sequence: TGTGCCAGCAGCGGTGGGACAGGGGGCGGGTACGAGCAGTACTTC. Encoded protein: CASSGGTGGGYEQYF.

Worth noting for this clone: The sample contains more than one DNA sequence encoding this CDR3. This sequence joins TRBV4-1 and TRBJ1-4; D unclear. Trimming stripped 0 bases from V and 3 bases from J, with 8 bases between. Germline V gene sequence: CDR1 MGHRA, CDR2 YSYEKL. CDR3 length equals 15 residues. CDR3 DNA sequence: TGCGCCAGCAGCCAAGACGGGGTGGCTAATGAAAAACTGTTTTTT. Residues: CASSQDGVANEKLFF.

The chain uses TRBV29-1 and TRBJ2-5; 10 positions agree with TRBD2. The J call may not be correct, given that the DNA end is closer to TRBJ2-7. The CDR3 has 13 amino acids. Per the germline V gene, CDR1 is SQVTM and CDR2 is ANQGSEA. CDR3 in amino acids: CSVVSGRGDEQYF. As DNA, the CDR3 is TGCAGCGTTGTAAGCGGGAGGGGTGACGAGCAGTACTTC.